This is a list of T cell receptor beta chains from one sample in a study of blood T cells in healthy people across ages. MiXCR, run by TCRdb on the 5' RACE reads, gives a single entry per CDR3 protein. The sample lists over a million distinct CDR3 sequences; roughly 60% were seen once. The sequencing input was blood. The source is a man aged 18-30 years in good health. Both conserved end residues are trimmed from each CDR3. Where a row states a size, it is once, few, many or the class of an expanded clone; other rows omit it.

CDR3aa	j_gene	abundance	v_gene
ASSFSTSGGYEQY	TRBJ2-7	few	TRBV7-9
SARDGLAPDYEQY	-	few	TRBV20-1
ASCPDLASSYNEQF	TRBJ2-1	few	TRBV3-1
ASSPPSGGGSTEAF	TRBJ1-1	-	TRBV4-2
ATSRDLDRSYGYT	TRBJ1-2	once	TRBV15
ASSLAGGVQPQH	TRBJ1-5	-	TRBV12-3/TRBV12-4
ASRPPDDRAEVYEQY	TRBJ2-7	-	TRBV28
ASRAGSNIQY	TRBJ2-4	-	TRBV28
ASSLAGQVPTEQF	TRBJ2-1	-	TRBV5-5
AAQGGVGQETQY	TRBJ2-5	few	TRBV27
ASSQATGLVQPQH	TRBJ1-5	-	TRBV4-1
ASGETGELF	TRBJ2-2	-	TRBV4-2
ATSASGVDTGELF	TRBJ2-2	many	TRBV15
ASSQKMGQGMGETQY	TRBJ2-5	once	TRBV3-1
ASSQDPGLAGVVGLHEQY	TRBJ2-7	-	TRBV4-2
ASSFRQPDTQY	TRBJ2-3	-	TRBV28
AWSDGLWRLNTEAF	TRBJ1-1	-	TRBV30
SVEGASYEQY	TRBJ2-7	many	TRBV29-1
ASSVEEIEKLF	TRBJ1-4	-	TRBV2
ASSQVEGLQLY	TRBJ2-3	-	TRBV4-1
ASSVGGQPNEKLF	TRBJ1-4	few	TRBV9
SASSGTGYRAYEQY	TRBJ2-7	-	TRBV20-1
ASSYGGTSYNEQF	TRBJ2-1	few	TRBV12-3/TRBV12-4
ASSSDRATYGYT	TRBJ1-2	-	TRBV12-3/TRBV12-4
ASSPSSYGNTEAF	TRBJ1-1	-	TRBV28
ASSPVQGLYNEQF	TRBJ2-1	-	TRBV5-1
SARDRVRTGIFHEQY	TRBJ2-7	-	TRBV20-1
SVVAYSEQY	TRBJ2-5	-	TRBV29-1
ASSYSGQRYEQY	TRBJ2-7	few	TRBV6-5
AISEGRDSSYEQY	TRBJ2-7	-	TRBV10-3
SARGLSRGAHHNQETQY	TRBJ2-5	-	TRBV20-1
ASKGLAGSATSTDTQY	TRBJ2-3	-	TRBV7-9
SARDQPYEQY	TRBJ2-7	-	TRBV20-1
ASSQDGGGYT	TRBJ1-2	-	TRBV4-2
ASSQEGGMHDTQY	TRBJ2-3	-	TRBV4-2
SARSLAGGHFQETQY	TRBJ2-5	-	TRBV20-1
ASSPGTSDTGELF	TRBJ2-2	-	TRBV12-3/TRBV12-4
SARGLAGHGYT	TRBJ1-2	few	TRBV20-1
ASSSTPGGRVSYGYT	TRBJ1-2	-	TRBV27
ASSRGQGEGYT	TRBJ1-2	-	TRBV6-5
SVTGGAEGDTQY	TRBJ2-3	-	TRBV29-1
ASSRAGEQY	-	-	TRBV4-1
ASSFDGGDQY	TRBJ2-5	-	TRBV5-1
VSSLWVETQY	TRBJ2-5	-	TRBV7-9
ASSLGPGTEAF	TRBJ1-1	-	TRBV12-3/TRBV12-4
ASTDRRGVNEQF	TRBJ2-1	-	TRBV2
ASSAGDRPSYEQY	TRBJ2-7	-	TRBV9
ASSLTPGQWGNTIY	TRBJ1-3	-	TRBV5-6
ATEGAGNEQF	TRBJ2-1	-	TRBV12-3/TRBV12-4
ASSAPDRSEQY	-	once	TRBV7-9
ASSPPSQETQY	TRBJ2-5	many	TRBV7-2
ASTRPLAGATDTQY	TRBJ2-3	-	TRBV2